The next 20 T cell receptor beta chains were all read from a single sample in a study of cytomegalovirus exposure and HLA in healthy donors (dated by TCRdb to about 2017). The library was produced with the immunoSEQ multiplex PCR assay. A mixture of 60 forward primers for TCR Vbeta segments and 13 reverse primers for TCR Jbeta segments was used in the multiplex PCR. TCRdb took this table from immuneACCESS and kept in-frame rearrangements with V and J called. Such tables lack part of the clones; where checked against another copy, unresolved V genes explain under half of the gap, and the rest is unexplained. This sample is represented by 160,000 or so clones; approximately 72% of them were singletons. More than 2.5% of the sample belongs to the ten largest clones. Sequencing input: PBMCs. All receptors derive from a female donor in good health and CMV-seronegative.

V and J are TRBV5-1 and TRBJ1-6; no clear D. The germline V and J ends were trimmed by 0 bases and 4 bases, with 8 bases remaining between them. The CDR3 consists of 15 residues. Germline V gene data show CDR1 as SGHRS and CDR2 as YFSETQ. CDR3 sequence reads: CASSLALRYNSPLHF. The CDR3 DNA sequence: TGCGCCAGCAGCTTGGCCTTGCGGTATAATTCACCCCTCCACTTT. The whole variable domain, filled in from reference TRBV5-1 and TRBJ1-6, reads KAGVTQTPRYLIKTRGQQVTLSCSPISGHRSVSWYQQTPGQGLQFLFEYFSETQRNKGNFPGRFSGRQFSNSRSEMNVSTLELGDSALYLCASSLALRYNSPLHFGNGTRLTVT.

The gene calls are TRBV4-3 and TRBJ2-2, with a weak D call TRBD2 (6 bases). V gave up 0 bases and J gave up 0 bases, with 11 bases separating them. In germline, CDR1 is LGHNA, CDR2 YSLEER. The CDR3 runs to 17 residues. The CDR3: CASSQDFLATNTGELFF. The CDR3 nucleotides are TGCGCCAGCAGCCAAGATTTTCTAGCGACGAACACCGGGGAGCTGTTTTTT.

Points on this clone: Relative to the germline gene, one junction end is altered; a read error may explain this. Other nucleotide sequences from this sample produce the same CDR3. Here the CDR3 DNA reads TGTGCCGGGCGACAGGAGAGCTCCTATAATTCACCCCTCCACTTC. This codes for CAGRQESSYNSPLHF. The chain has TRBV2 and TRBJ1-6; maybe TRBD1 (6 bases). The CDR3 length is 15 residues. Germline assignment: CDR1 SNHLY and CDR2 FYNNEI.

The rearrangement uses TRBV4-3 and TRBJ2-7, with 9 nucleotides matching TRBD2. V lost 2 bases to trimming and J lost 2 bases; unmatched junction nucleotides: 10. The CDR3 is 17 amino acids. Germline-derived CDR1 and CDR2 are LGHNA and YSLEER. The CDR3 nucleotides read TGCGCCAGCAGCCAATCATTAGCGGGAGTCGTCCCCTACGAGCAGTACTTC. Translated, it gives CASSQSLAGVVPYEQYF.

This chain's CDR3 is CASTLAMNTQYF. CDR3 DNA sequence: TGTGCCAGCACCCTAGCCATGAATACGCAGTATTTT. V gene TRBV2 combines with J gene TRBJ2-3; D possibly corresponds to TRBD2 (5 bases). V shed 7 bases and J shed 7 bases, with 12 bases lying between them. Germline CDR1 SNHLY, CDR2 FYNNEI. This CDR3 has 12 residues. Full variable domain (rest looked up from reference TRBV2 and TRBJ2-3): EPEVTQTPSHQVTQMGQEVILRCVPISNHLYFYWYRQILGQKVEFLVSFYNNEISEKSEIFDDQFSVERPDGSNFTLKIRSTKLEDSAMYFCASTLAMNTQYFGPGTRLTVL.

The chain employs TRBV7-9 and TRBJ1-4; TRBD1 might be the D (5 bases). Trimming removed 5 bases from V and 6 bases from J, with 16 bases in between. The CDR3 has 15 residues. Germline lookup yields CDR1 SEHNR and CDR2 FQNEAQ (reference sequence). CDR3 region: CASSGPRVGDEKLFF. The CDR3, as DNA: TGTGCCAGCAGCGGCCCCAGGGTGGGCGATGAAAAACTGTTTTTT. The complete variable domain, with remaining parts taken from reference TRBV7-9 and TRBJ1-4, reads DTGVSQNPRHKITKRGQNVTFRCDPISEHNRLYWYRQTLGQGPEFLTYFQNEAQLEKSRLLSDRFSAERPKGSFSTLEIQRTEQGDSAMYLCASSGPRVGDEKLFFGSGTQLSVL.

The rearrangement uses TRBV6-5 and TRBJ1-1, with a tentative D call TRBD1 (6 bases). Germline lookup yields CDR1 MNHEY and CDR2 SVGAGI. This CDR3 is 15 amino acids long. V lost 9 bases and J lost 3, with 20 bases in between. CDR3: CASQPTGGFYTEAFF. The DNA for the CDR3 is TGTGCCAGTCAACCAACGGGGGGCTTCTACACTGAAGCTTTCTTT.

This rearrangement joins TRBV5-1 to TRBJ1-4; the D gene is possibly TRBD1 (5 bases). This CDR3 has 15 residues. Trimming shortened V by 4 bases and J by 7 bases, and 17 bases separated the two germline ends. Germline values: CDR1 SGHRS, CDR2 YFSETQ. This CDR3 reads CASSPARTGGEKLFF. The CDR3 nucleotides are TGCGCCAGCAGCCCCGCCCGGACCGGGGGTGAAAAACTGTTTTTT. Full variable domain (outside the CDR3, taken from reference TRBV5-1 and TRBJ1-4): KAGVTQTPRYLIKTRGQQVTLSCSPISGHRSVSWYQQTPGQGLQFLFEYFSETQRNKGNFPGRFSGRQFSNSRSEMNVSTLELGDSALYLCASSPARTGGEKLFFGSGTQLSVL.

V is TRBV12-5 and J is TRBJ2-3, with 10 positions matching TRBD1. In germline, CDR1 is LGHNT, CDR2 FRNRAP. V was pared by 4 bases and J by 4 bases, with 11 bases of the junction left unmatched. The length of the CDR3 is 17 residues. The CDR3 sequence is CASGSPLATGGSDTQYF. The CDR3 DNA is TGTGCTAGTGGTTCCCCTCTGGCGACAGGGGGCTCAGATACGCAGTATTTT.

The chain combines TRBV30 with TRBJ2-1; a possible D gene is TRBD2 (5 bases). CDR1 is GTSNPN, CDR2 SVGIG, per germline (reference sequence). Trimming stripped 4 bases from V and 5 bases from J, with 15 bases between. The CDR3 has 14 residues. The CDR3 nucleotides read TGTGCCTGGAATGGAGGTAATCCCCACAATGAGCAGTTCTTC. Residues: CAWNGGNPHNEQFF.

The chain has TRBV10-3 and TRBJ1-2; tentative D call: TRBD1 (6 bases). CDR1 is ENHRY, CDR2 SYGVKD, per germline. The CDR3 runs to 14 residues. V lost 7 bases to trimming and J lost 8 bases, with 20 bases between them. The CDR3 loop reads CAINPGGREGGYTF. CDR3 DNA sequence: TGTGCCATCAACCCCGGGGGCAGGGAGGGCGGCTACACCTTC.

The rearrangement links TRBV29-1 to TRBJ2-5; TRBD2 aligns across 13 bases. The CDR3 is 14 residues long. Germline V gene sequence: CDR1 SQVTM, CDR2 ANQGSEA. With V trimmed by 8 bases and J by 4 bases, 7 bases remained unmatched. CDR3: CSSVLAGGGETQYF. CDR3 coding DNA: TGCAGCTCTGTACTAGCGGGAGGGGGAGAGACCCAGTACTTC.

This clone was counted a few times. The chain carries TRBV18 and TRBJ2-7, with D maybe TRBD2 (5 bases). The CDR3 has 14 amino acids. The germline V and J ends were trimmed by 6 bases and 5 bases, with 17 bases remaining between them. Germline assignment: CDR1 KGHSH and CDR2 LQKENI. Written as DNA, the CDR3 is TGTGCCAGCTCCCCAGGAGCGGTTTCCAACGAGCAGTACTTC. Protein product: CASSPGAVSNEQYF.

This chain joins TRBV6-5 and TRBJ1-1; 8 positions match TRBD1. V shed 2 bases, J shed 3 bases, and the junction held 8 bases outside the gene matches. CDR3 length: 16 residues. The germline gives CDR1 MNHEY, CDR2 SVGAGI. As DNA, the CDR3 is TGTGCCAGCAGTTACACGACAGGGGCTCGGGACACTGAAGCTTTCTTT. Translation gives CASSYTTGARDTEAFF.

The V and J genes are TRBV28 and TRBJ2-7; 9 positions match TRBD1. The CDR3 is 16 amino acids. In germline, CDR1 is MDHEN, CDR2 SYDVKM. With V trimmed by 4 bases and J by 6 bases, 13 bases remained unmatched. In nucleotides, the CDR3 is TGTGCCAGCAGTTCCCCTCCGGGACAGGGTCGCGTCGAGCAGTACTTC. Translating gives CASSSPPGQGRVEQYF. The full variable domain, in which reference TRBV28 and TRBJ2-7 provide the parts outside the CDR3, is DVKVTQSSRYLVKRTGEKVFLECVQDMDHENMFWYRQDPGLGLRLIYFSYDVKMKEKGDIPEGYSVSREKKERFSLILESASTNQTSMYLCASSSPPGQGRVEQYFGPGTRLTVT.

The rearrangement joins TRBV10-3 to TRBJ2-5; possible D gene TRBD2, 7 bases. This CDR3 contains 15 residues. Germline V gives CDR1 ENHRY, CDR2 SYGVKD. V shed 0 bases and J shed 2 bases, with 10 bases lying between them. The DNA for the CDR3 is TGTGCCATCAGTGAGTCAGGGGGGGTACAAGAGACCCAGTACTTC. It encodes CAISESGGVQETQYF.

V and J are TRBV11-2 and TRBJ2-2, with TRBD1 matching over 10 bases. Germline V gene data show CDR1 as SGHAT and CDR2 as FQNNGV. The CDR3 is 17 amino acids. J was trimmed by 0 bases and V by 3 bases; bases with no gene match: 4. The CDR3 spells CASSFPTGGANTGELFF. CDR3 coding DNA: TGTGCCAGCAGCTTCCCGACAGGGGGCGCGAACACCGGGGAGCTGTTTTTT.

J is TRBJ1-1 and V is TRBV27, with D uncertain. This CDR3 comprises 15 residues. Germline V gene lookup returns CDR1 MNHEY and CDR2 SMNVEV (reference sequence). Deletions cut 5 bases from V and 3 bases from J, with 16 bases between. The CDR3 DNA sequence: TGTGCCAGCAGTCCTCTAGACCGCGGGGACACTGAAGCTTTCTTT. It yields the protein CASSPLDRGDTEAFF.

The rearrangement uses TRBV4-1 and TRBJ1-1; possible D gene TRBD1, 5 bases. The germline V gene encodes CDR1 MGHRA and CDR2 YSYEKL. CDR3 length equals 15 residues. V lost 0 bases to trimming and J lost 1 base, with 9 bases between them. The CDR3 here is CASSQDLTANTEAFF. CDR3 nucleotides: TGCGCCAGCAGCCAAGATCTGACAGCGAACACTGAAGCTTTCTTT.

The J gene is TRBJ2-3, the V gene TRBV9; possible D gene TRBD2, 6 bases. Germline CDR1 SGDLS, CDR2 YYNGEE. V lost 4 bases, J lost 0 bases, and 9 bases lay in between. This CDR3 is built from 14 residues. DNA for the CDR3: TGTGCCAGCAGCCCGGGGGTGAGCACAGATACGCAGTATTTT. Its translation: CASSPGVSTDTQYF.